This T cell receptor beta chain was captured by sequencing in a study of blood T cells in healthy people across ages. Whole-study context: About one barcoded beta molecule per two T cells was the capture yield of template switching. Overall study findings and caveats: There were more naive CD4+ cells and higher diversity in long-lived donors than in aged donors. A conclusive naive versus antigen-experienced comparison was prevented by the unsorted PBMCs.

The use of a sample-barcoded 5' primer and a J-beta primer mix characterized a second PCR of roughly 6 to 12 cycles. Sequencing yielded, for each sample, at least 3 million paired-end reads carrying CDR3. TCRdb reanalysed the 5' RACE reads using MiXCR and keeps one entry per CDR3 protein. The sample yields about 970,000 distinct CDR3 sequences, about 53% seen once. Germline CDR1 and CDR2: SGHDN and FVKESK. Trimming stripped 0 bases from V and 9 bases from J, with 12 bases between. The length of the CDR3 is 14 residues. Concerning this clonotype itself: Antigen specificity is unknown.

The source of this sequence is a woman aged 60-75 years in good health. Sequencing was carried out using blood. The chain uses TRBV14 and TRBJ2-1; D gene uncertain. Here the CDR3 reads CASSQDETVGEQFF. The DNA for the CDR3 is TGTGCCAGCAGCCAAGATGAGACGGTGGGTGAGCAGTTCTTC.